The 18 T cell receptor beta chains presented below share a single source sample, sequenced in a study of blood T cell repertoires in COVID-19. Only in-frame clones appear in the TCRdb table, and some are missing; sequencing was by immunoSEQ multiplex PCR. The table has approximately 12,000 clones, roughly 82% seen once; the top ten hold 3% to 4%. Source material: peripheral blood. The receptors were sampled from a woman in her fifties or sixties with acute or convalescent COVID-19.

The chain links TRBV18 to TRBJ1-5; perhaps TRBD1 as D (6 bases). The CDR3 spans 14 residues. CDR1 KGHSH and CDR2 LQKENI come from the germline V gene. V lost 0 bases and J lost 7, with 10 bases in between. CDR3 DNA: TGTGCCAGCTCACCACCTGGCAGGGGACAGCCCCAGCATTTT. This codes for CASSPPGRGQPQHF.

Only one count was recorded for this clone. J is TRBJ1-2 and V is TRBV3-1 (or the pseudogene TRBV3-2); D possibly corresponds to TRBD1 (5 bases). The V gene lost 0 bases and the J gene lost 6 bases, with 11 bases spanning the gap. Per the germline V gene, CDR1 is LGHDT and CDR2 is YNNKEL (reference sequence). The CDR3 consists of 14 residues. Here the CDR3 reads CASSQDPGLHGYTF. The CDR3 coding sequence is TGTGCCAGCAGCCAAGATCCAGGGTTGCATGGCTACACCTTC.

The chain combines TRBV19 with TRBJ2-2; D gene uncertain. V was cut by 3 bases and J by 4 bases, with 15 bases left in between. The CDR3 covers 16 residues. Germline lookup yields CDR1 LNHDA and CDR2 SQIVND (reference sequence). The CDR3 DNA is TGTGCCAGTAGTATGTACGCTACAGCCTCCACCGGGGAGCTGTTTTTT. It encodes CASSMYATASTGELFF.

The J gene is TRBJ1-2, the V gene TRBV10-3; D remains ambiguous. The CDR3 sequence is 17 residues long. The germline V and J ends were trimmed by 4 bases and 3 bases, with 21 bases remaining between them. The germline gives CDR1 ENHRY, CDR2 SYGVKD. CDR3 sequence reads: CAISGPSERAVDYGYTF. As DNA, the CDR3 is TGTGCCATCAGTGGGCCCTCCGAGAGAGCGGTCGACTATGGCTACACCTTC.

The J gene is TRBJ2-3, the V gene TRBV6-5; D ambiguous. V shed 5 bases and J shed 0 bases, with 3 bases lying between them. The germline V gene encodes CDR1 MNHEY and CDR2 SVGAGI. The length of the CDR3 is 12 residues. The CDR3 loop reads CASSPSTDTQYF. The CDR3 bases are TGTGCCAGCAGTCCAAGCACAGATACGCAGTATTTT.

The rearrangement links TRBV19 to TRBJ2-6; no definite D call. In germline, CDR1 is LNHDA, CDR2 SQIVND (reference sequence). This CDR3 has 16 residues. Trimming removed 10 bases at V and 2 bases at J, with 18 bases between. CDR3 coding DNA: TGTGCCACGCTTGTGGAGTCGCAGCCTGGGGCCAACGTCCTGACTTTC. This codes for CATLVESQPGANVLTF.

The chain has TRBV19 and TRBJ2-1, with TRBD2 matching over 11 bases. The trim removed 6 bases at V and 7 bases at J, leaving 11 bases unmatched. The CDR3 loop spans 16 amino acids. CDR1 is LNHDA, CDR2 SQIVND, per germline (reference sequence). The CDR3 sequence is CASSPRLAGPRNEQFF. CDR3 DNA: TGTGCCAGTAGCCCACGACTAGCGGGGCCCAGGAATGAGCAGTTCTTC.

This clone was seen just once. The genes are TRBV7-9 and TRBJ2-1; D might be TRBD2 (5 bases). V was clipped by 3 bases and J by 7 bases, with 7 bases between them. The CDR3 is 12 residues long. Germline values: CDR1 SEHNR, CDR2 FQNEAQ (reference sequence). CDR3 protein: CASSLGVNEQFF. The CDR3 DNA reads as TGTGCCAGCAGCTTGGGAGTTAATGAGCAGTTCTTC.

The sample holds a few counts of this clone. The gene calls are TRBV6-5 and TRBJ1-2; 7 bases are a match to TRBD1. CDR3 size: 13 residues. Trimming cost V 4 bases and J 5 bases; bases outside gene matches: 4. The germline V gene has CDR1 MNHEY and CDR2 SVGAGI. This chain's CDR3 is CASSWSGGYGYTF. The CDR3 nucleotides are TGTGCCAGCAGTTGGTCAGGGGGATATGGCTACACCTTC.

The J gene is TRBJ2-1, the V gene TRBV9; D uncertain. This CDR3 region has 15 residues. CDR1 SGDLS and CDR2 YYNGEE come from the germline V gene. Trimming cost V 0 bases and J 7 bases, with 14 bases left between them. The CDR3 loop is CASSVGSYNPNEQFF. Written as DNA, the CDR3 is TGTGCCAGCAGCGTAGGTTCTTATAATCCGAATGAGCAGTTCTTC.

This chain links TRBV4-1 with TRBJ1-6; TRBD1 is a possible D gene (6 bases). The CDR3 contains 15 residues. Germline-derived CDR1 and CDR2 are MGHRA and YSYEKL. The ends were cut back, 1 base at V and 9 bases at J, with 13 bases in the middle. CDR3 residues: CASSQGTASASPLHF. The CDR3 nucleotides are TGCGCCAGCAGCCAAGGGACAGCCTCGGCTTCACCCCTCCACTTT.

This clone has more than one count but fewer than ten. This chain joins TRBV18 and TRBJ2-3; TRBD1 matches at 12 bases. The trim removed 3 bases at V and 1 base at J, leaving 5 bases unmatched. There are 17 residues in the CDR3. CDR1 is KGHSH, CDR2 LQKENI, per germline. CDR3 residues: CASSPGTGGRGTDTQYF. CDR3 nucleotide sequence: TGTGCCAGCTCACCTGGGACAGGGGGCCGAGGCACAGATACGCAGTATTTT.

The J gene is TRBJ2-7, the V gene TRBV9; the match to TRBD1 covers 8 bases. J was trimmed by 3 bases and V by 4 bases; bases with no gene match: 6. CDR1 SGDLS and CDR2 YYNGEE come from the germline V gene. The CDR3 extends over 14 amino acids. The CDR3 DNA sequence: TGTGCCAGCAGCCCAGACAGGGGTAGCTACGAGCAGTACTTC. Its translation is CASSPDRGSYEQYF.

The chain carries TRBV5-1 and TRBJ1-5; TRBD1 might be the D (6 bases). V gave up 2 bases and J gave up 5 bases, with 17 bases separating them. CDR1 is SGHRS, CDR2 YFSETQ, per germline. CDR3 size: 16 residues. CDR3 sequence: CASSFDSAEGDQPQHF. The CDR3 nucleotides are TGCGCCAGCAGCTTTGACAGTGCTGAGGGGGATCAGCCCCAGCATTTT.

V gene TRBV19 combines with J gene TRBJ2-5; 13 nucleotides align to TRBD2. Germline trimming cut 5 bases from V and 1 base from J; bases unmatched to any gene: 4. Germline lookup yields CDR1 LNHDA and CDR2 SQIVND (reference sequence). There are 16 residues in the CDR3. CDR3 sequence: CASSLRTSGGQETQYF. CDR3 sequence (DNA): TGTGCCAGTAGTCTCAGGACTAGCGGGGGCCAAGAGACCCAGTACTTC.

The V gene is TRBV2, the J gene TRBJ1-1, with D perhaps TRBD1 (5 bases). V was pared by 7 bases and J by 0 bases, with 12 bases between. The CDR3 loop spans 14 amino acids. Germline V gene data show CDR1 as SNHLY and CDR2 as FYNNEI. The CDR3 reads CASKRGGMNTEAFF. For the CDR3, the DNA is TGTGCCAGCAAGCGGGGGGGTATGAACACTGAAGCTTTCTTT.

The chain is built from TRBV7-9 and TRBJ2-6; 12 nucleotides agree with TRBD1. The CDR3 covers 18 residues. Trimming removed 6 bases from V and 2 bases from J; junction bases left unmatched: 8. Germline V gene lookup returns CDR1 SEHNR and CDR2 FQNEAQ (reference sequence). CDR3 residues: CASRLGTGGGTGANVLTF. The CDR3 nucleotides are TGTGCCAGCAGACTAGGGACAGGGGGCGGAACTGGGGCCAACGTCCTGACTTTC.

Written as DNA, the CDR3 is TGCAGTGCTAGTGCCTTTGTGGGGCCCACAGATACGCAGTATTTT. Translated: CSASAFVGPTDTQYF. The gene calls are TRBV20-1 and TRBJ2-3; tentatively, D is TRBD1 (5 bases). CDR1 is DFQATT and CDR2 is SNEGSKA in the germline V gene (reference sequence). The germline V and J ends were trimmed by 3 bases and 2 bases, with 15 bases remaining between them. The CDR3 is 15 amino acids.